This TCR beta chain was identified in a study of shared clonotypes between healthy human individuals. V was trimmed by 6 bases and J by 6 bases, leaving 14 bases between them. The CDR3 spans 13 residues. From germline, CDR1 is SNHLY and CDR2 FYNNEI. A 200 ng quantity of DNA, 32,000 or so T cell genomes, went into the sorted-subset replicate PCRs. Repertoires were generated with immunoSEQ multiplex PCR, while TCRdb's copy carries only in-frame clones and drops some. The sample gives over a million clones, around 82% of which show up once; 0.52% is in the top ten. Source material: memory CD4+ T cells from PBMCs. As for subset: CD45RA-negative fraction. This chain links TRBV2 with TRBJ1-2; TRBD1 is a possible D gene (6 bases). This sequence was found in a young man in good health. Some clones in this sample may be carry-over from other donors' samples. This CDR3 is CASRKGGRDGYTF. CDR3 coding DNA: TGTGCCAGCAGGAAGGGGGGGCGGGATGGCTACACCTTC.